What follows is one TCR beta chain and its context. Its antigen is still unknown. No base-level quality is on record; no much larger clone is a single base apart. This entry belongs to a study of early T cells in non-severe SARS-CoV-2 infection (dated by TCRdb to about 2021). Broadly, across the study: Because TCR sequencing relied on bulk RNA taken from unsorted whole blood, pairing of alpha and beta chains was not possible. Results the study describes overall, beyond this receptor: VDJdb matching was skewed toward anti-spike CD8 responses and likely underestimated virus-specific expansions by missing private and CD4 specificities.

CDR1 and CDR2 (MDHEN, SYDVKM) derive from the germline V gene. V and J are trimmed by 4 bases and 8 bases, and the gene matches miss 6 bases of the junction. Including cysteine and phenylalanine, the CDR3 has 14 amino acids. This entry keeps only the CDR3 DNA: 42 bases, framed from base 1. A case-control design nested within a healthcare worker cohort in London, UK, was used, with weekly nasopharyngeal swab PCR tests and blood sampling performed. Healthcare workers were recruited between 23 and 31 March 2020, during the week of the UK lockdown, and were followed weekly for up to about 15 weeks. Library preparation used 5' RACE. These reads were obtained on a NextSeq 500. To correct for sequencing error and PCR bias, the TCR library protocol tagged individual cDNA molecules with unique molecular identifiers. Both TCR alpha and beta chains were sequenced, and tight co-correlation was observed between alpha and beta sequence abundances in each sample. The study's processing was this. Decombinator V4 was used to annotate TCR sequences for V gene, J gene and CDR3. Expanded TCRs were defined as changing significantly between any two time points under a Poisson model with p below 0.0001. TCR abundances were normalised to the total number of TCRs sequenced per sample and were expressed as counts per million. MAIT TCRs were defined by TRAV1-2 paired with TRAJ12, TRAJ20 or TRAJ33, and iNKT TCRs by TRAV10 paired with TRAJ18. VDJdb, accessed 1 November 2021, was searched for CMV, EBV and SARS-CoV-2 annotated TCRs, with TCRs annotated for multiple antigens excluded. The public reads were run again by TCRdb, first through fastp at Q25 and then through MiXCR, and only productive beta chains were kept. Duplicate CDR3 protein sequences are folded into a single record with the most common DNA and genes. TCRdb, not the original authors, processed these V and J calls. The sample records roughly 53,000 distinct CDR3 sequences, under 9% of which are singletons. The biggest ten clones account for 3.5% to 4% of the sample.

The chain is assembled from TRBV28 and TRBJ2-1, with 9 central nucleotides matching TRBD2. The sample here was whole blood, taken at baseline. The sequence came from an adult who was a healthcare worker with PCR-confirmed SARS-CoV-2 infection or an uninfected control (not recorded which). The CDR3 corresponds to CASSSAGGPYEQFF. The DNA reads TGTGCCAGCAGTTCGGCGGGGGGGCCCTATGAGCAGTTCTTC. Extended through the reference TRBV28 and TRBJ2-1 proteins, this CDR3 yields the full variable domain: DVKVTQSSRYLVKRTGEKVFLECVQDMDHENMFWYRQDPGLGLRLIYFSYDVKMKEKGDIPEGYSVSREKKERFSLILESASTNQTSMYLCASSSAGGPYEQFFGPGTRLTVL.